The text below deals with one TCR beta chain. The target antigen is unknown. Trimming at V came to 6 bases and at J to 7 bases, leaving 10 bases not matched to a gene. Looked up from germline, CDR1 is MNHEY and CDR2 is SVGAGI. The CDR3 spans 15 residues. These data originate in a study of T cell clones after liver transplantation. Study summary: Samples came from ITN030ST, which attempted immunosuppression withdrawal within 2 years of liver transplantation. Apart from a few HCV-positive recipients, transplants were for non-autoimmune, non-viral reasons. Study-level findings and limits: Low donor cell numbers restricted donor-reactive repertoire measurement in a couple of subjects.

Clones were sequenced by immunoSEQ multiplex PCR, and TCRdb holds only the in-frame ones, with some missing. The data hold roughly 120,000 clones, with 90% observed a single time. The source is a human patient who received a liver transplant. Some T cells may arise from the graft donor. The sample was CD4+ T cells from blood, taken 12 months after liver transplant. The chain recombines TRBV6-5 with TRBJ2-1, with 9 bases matching TRBD1. The CDR3: CASSRTGGNGNEQFF. The CDR3 coding sequence is TGTGCCAGCAGCCGTACAGGGGGCAATGGTAATGAGCAGTTCTTC.